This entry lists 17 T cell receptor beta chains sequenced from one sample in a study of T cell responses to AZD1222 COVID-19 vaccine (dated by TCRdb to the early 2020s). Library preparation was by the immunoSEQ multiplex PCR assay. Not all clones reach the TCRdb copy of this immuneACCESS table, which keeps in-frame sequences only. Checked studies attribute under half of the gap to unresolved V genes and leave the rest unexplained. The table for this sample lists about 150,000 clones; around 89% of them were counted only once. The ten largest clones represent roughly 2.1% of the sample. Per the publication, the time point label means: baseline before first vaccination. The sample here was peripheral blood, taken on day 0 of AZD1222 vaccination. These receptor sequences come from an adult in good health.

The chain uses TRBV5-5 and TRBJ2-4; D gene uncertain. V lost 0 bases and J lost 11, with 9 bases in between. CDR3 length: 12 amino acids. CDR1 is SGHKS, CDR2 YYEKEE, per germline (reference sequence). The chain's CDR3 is CASSLAGNLQYF. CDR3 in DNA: TGTGCCAGCAGCTTGGCGGGTAACCTTCAGTACTTC.

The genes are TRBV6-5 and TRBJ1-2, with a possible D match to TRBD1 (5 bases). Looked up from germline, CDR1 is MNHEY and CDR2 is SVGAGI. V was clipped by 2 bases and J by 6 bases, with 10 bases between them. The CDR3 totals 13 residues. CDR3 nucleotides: TGTGCCAGCAGTTACGGGAGCAGGGATGGCTACACCTTC. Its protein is CASSYGSRDGYTF.

CDR3 protein: CASSYSQALAKNIQYF. The CDR3 DNA reads as TGTGCCAGCAGTTACTCACAAGCGCTAGCCAAAAACATTCAGTACTTC. The chain joins TRBV6-5 to TRBJ2-4, with D unclear. Per the germline V gene, CDR1 is MNHEY and CDR2 is SVGAGI. V gave up 0 bases and J gave up 0 bases, with 9 bases separating them. The CDR3 extends over 16 amino acids.

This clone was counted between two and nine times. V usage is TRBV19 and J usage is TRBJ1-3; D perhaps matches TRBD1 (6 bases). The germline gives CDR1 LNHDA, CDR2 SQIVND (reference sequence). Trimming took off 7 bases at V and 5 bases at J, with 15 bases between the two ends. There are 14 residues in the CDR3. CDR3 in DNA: TGTGCCAGTACAAGGGCAGGGGCACGAAACACCATATATTTT. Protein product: CASTRAGARNTIYF.

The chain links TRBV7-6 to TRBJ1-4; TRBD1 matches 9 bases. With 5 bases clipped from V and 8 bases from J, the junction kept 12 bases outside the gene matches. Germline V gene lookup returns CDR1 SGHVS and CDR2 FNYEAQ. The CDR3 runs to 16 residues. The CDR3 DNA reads TGTGCCAGCAGCGAGGGACAGGGCTATAGAGGGGAAAAACTGTTTTTT. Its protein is CASSEGQGYRGEKLFF. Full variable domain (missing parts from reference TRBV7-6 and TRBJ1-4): GAGVSQSPRYKVTKRGQDVALRCDPISGHVSLYWYRQALGQGPEFLTYFNYEAQQDKSGLPNDRFSAERPEGSISTLTIQRTEQRDSAMYRCASSEGQGYRGEKLFFGSGTQLSVL.

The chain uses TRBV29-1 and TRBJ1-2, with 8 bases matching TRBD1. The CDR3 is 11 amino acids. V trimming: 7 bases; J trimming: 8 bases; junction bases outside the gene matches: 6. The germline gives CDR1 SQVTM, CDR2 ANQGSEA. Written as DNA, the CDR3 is TGCAGCGGGGAACAGGGGGGCGGCTACACCTTC. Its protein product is CSGEQGGGYTF.

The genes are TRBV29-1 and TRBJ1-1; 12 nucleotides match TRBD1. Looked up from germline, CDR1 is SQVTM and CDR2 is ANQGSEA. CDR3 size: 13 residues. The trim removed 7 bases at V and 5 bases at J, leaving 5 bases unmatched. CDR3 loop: CSAGGQGATEAFF. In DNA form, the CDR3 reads TGCAGCGCCGGGGGACAGGGGGCAACTGAAGCTTTCTTT. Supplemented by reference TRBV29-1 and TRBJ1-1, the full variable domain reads SAVISQKPSRDICQRGTSLTIQCQVDSQVTMMFWYRQQPGQSLTLIATANQGSEATYESGFVIDKFPISRPNLTFSTLTVSNMSPEDSSIYLCSAGGQGATEAFFGQGTRLTVV.

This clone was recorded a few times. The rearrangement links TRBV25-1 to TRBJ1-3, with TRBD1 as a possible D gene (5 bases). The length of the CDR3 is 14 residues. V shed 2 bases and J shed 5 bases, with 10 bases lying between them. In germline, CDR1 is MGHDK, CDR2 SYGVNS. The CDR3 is CASSEDGGRNTIYF. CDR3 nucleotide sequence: TGTGCCAGCAGTGAAGATGGGGGGAGAAACACCATATATTTT.

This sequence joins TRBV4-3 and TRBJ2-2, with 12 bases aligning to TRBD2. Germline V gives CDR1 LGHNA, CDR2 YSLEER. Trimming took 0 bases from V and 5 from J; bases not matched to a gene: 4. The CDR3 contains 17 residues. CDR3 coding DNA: TGCGCCAGCAGCCAAGAACTAGCGGGAGGACCAACCGGGGAGCTGTTTTTT. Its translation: CASSQELAGGPTGELFF.

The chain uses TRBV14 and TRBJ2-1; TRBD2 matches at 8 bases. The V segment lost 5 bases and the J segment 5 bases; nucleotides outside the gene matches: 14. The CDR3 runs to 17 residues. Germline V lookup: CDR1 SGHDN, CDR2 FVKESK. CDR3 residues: CASSGLAGRSSHNEQFF. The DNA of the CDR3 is TGTGCCAGCAGCGGACTAGCTGGGAGATCTAGTCACAATGAGCAGTTCTTC.

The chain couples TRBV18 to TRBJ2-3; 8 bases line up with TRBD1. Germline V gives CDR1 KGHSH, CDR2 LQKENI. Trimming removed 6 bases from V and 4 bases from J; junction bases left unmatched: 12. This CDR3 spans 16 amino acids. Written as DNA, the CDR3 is TGTGCCAGCTCGAGCGCAGGGGGCGCGAGGTCAGATACGCAGTATTTT. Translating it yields CASSSAGGARSDTQYF.

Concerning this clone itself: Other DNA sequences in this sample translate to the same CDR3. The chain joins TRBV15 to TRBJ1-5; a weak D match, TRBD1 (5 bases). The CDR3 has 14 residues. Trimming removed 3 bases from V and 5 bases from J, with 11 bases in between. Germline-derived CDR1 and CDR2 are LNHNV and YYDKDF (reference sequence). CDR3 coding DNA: TGTGCCACCAGCAGGGGGGGTCGGGATCAGCCCCAGCATTTT. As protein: CATSRGGRDQPQHF. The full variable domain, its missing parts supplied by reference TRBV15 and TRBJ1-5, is DAMVIQNPRYQVTQFGKPVTLSCSQTLNHNVMYWYQQKSSQAPKLLFHYYDKDFNNEADTPDNFQSRRPNTSFCFLDIRSPGLGDTAMYLCATSRGGRDQPQHFGDGTRLSIL.

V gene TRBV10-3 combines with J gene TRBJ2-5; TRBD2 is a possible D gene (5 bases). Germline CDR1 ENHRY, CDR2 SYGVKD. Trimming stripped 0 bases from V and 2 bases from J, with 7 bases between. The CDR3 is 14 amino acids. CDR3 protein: CAISESLAQETQYF. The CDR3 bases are TGTGCCATCAGTGAGTCTCTAGCACAAGAGACCCAGTACTTC.

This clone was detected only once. The CDR3 DNA follows: TGTGCCAGCATTGGGACAGCTGCGGCGGGACTGTTTTTT. This gives the protein CASIGTAAAGLFF. The V and J genes are TRBV2 and TRBJ1-4, with 7 bases identical to TRBD1. CDR1 and CDR2 from the germline V gene are SNHLY and FYNNEI. The J segment lost 13 bases and the V segment lost 7 bases, leaving 12 bases of the junction unmatched. CDR3 length: 13 amino acids. The variable domain in full, completed from reference TRBV2 and TRBJ1-4, reads EPEVTQTPSHQVTQMGQEVILRCVPISNHLYFYWYRQILGQKVEFLVSFYNNEISEKSEIFDDQFSVERPDGSNFTLKIRSTKLEDSAMYFCASIGTAAAGLFFGSGTQLSVL.

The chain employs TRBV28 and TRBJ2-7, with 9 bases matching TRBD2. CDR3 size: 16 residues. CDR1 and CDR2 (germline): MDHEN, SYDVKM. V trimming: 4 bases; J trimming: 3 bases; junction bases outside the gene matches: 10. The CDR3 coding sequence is TGTGCCAGCAGTTCCCCCTTAGCGGGAGAACTCTACGAGCAGTACTTC. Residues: CASSSPLAGELYEQYF.

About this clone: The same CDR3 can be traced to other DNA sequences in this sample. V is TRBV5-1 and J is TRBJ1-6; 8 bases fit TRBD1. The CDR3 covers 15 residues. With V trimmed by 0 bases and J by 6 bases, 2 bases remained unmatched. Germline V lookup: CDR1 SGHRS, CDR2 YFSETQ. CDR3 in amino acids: CASSLVTGGNSPLHF. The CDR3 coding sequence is TGCGCCAGCAGCTTGGTAACAGGGGGTAATTCACCCCTCCACTTT. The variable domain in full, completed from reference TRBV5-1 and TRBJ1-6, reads KAGVTQTPRYLIKTRGQQVTLSCSPISGHRSVSWYQQTPGQGLQFLFEYFSETQRNKGNFPGRFSGRQFSNSRSEMNVSTLELGDSALYLCASSLVTGGNSPLHFGNGTRLTVT.

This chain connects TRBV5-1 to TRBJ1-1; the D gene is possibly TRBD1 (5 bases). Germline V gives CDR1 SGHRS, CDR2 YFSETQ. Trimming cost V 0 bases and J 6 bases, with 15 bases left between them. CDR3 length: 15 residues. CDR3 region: CASSLDGALGPEAFF. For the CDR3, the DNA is TGCGCCAGCAGCTTGGATGGGGCCCTGGGGCCTGAAGCTTTCTTT.